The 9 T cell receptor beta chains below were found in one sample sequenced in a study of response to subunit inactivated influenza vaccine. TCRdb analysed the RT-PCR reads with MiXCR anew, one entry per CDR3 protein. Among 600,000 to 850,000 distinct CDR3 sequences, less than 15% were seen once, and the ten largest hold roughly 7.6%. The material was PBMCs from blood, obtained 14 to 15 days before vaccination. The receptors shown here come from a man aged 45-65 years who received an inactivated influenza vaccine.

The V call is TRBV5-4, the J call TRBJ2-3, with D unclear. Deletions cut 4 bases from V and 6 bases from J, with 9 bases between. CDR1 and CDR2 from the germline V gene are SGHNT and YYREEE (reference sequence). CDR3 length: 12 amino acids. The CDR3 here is CASSNKKDTQYF. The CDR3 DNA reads TGTGCCAGCAGCAACAAGAAGGATACGCAGTATTTT.

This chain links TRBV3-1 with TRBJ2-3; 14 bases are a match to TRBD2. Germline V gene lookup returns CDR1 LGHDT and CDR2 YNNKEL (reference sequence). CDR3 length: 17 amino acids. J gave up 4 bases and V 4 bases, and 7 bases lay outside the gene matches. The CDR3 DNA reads TGTGCCAGCAGCCGCGGACTAGCGGGAGGAGGCCCAGATACGCAGTATTTT. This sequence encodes CASSRGLAGGGPDTQYF.

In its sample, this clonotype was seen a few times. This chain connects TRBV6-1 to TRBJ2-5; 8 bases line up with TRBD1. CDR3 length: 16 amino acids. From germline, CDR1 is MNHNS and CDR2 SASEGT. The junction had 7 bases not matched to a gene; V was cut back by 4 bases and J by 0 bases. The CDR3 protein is CASSGQGISYQETQYF. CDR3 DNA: TGTGCCAGCAGTGGACAGGGGATATCGTACCAAGAGACCCAGTACTTC.

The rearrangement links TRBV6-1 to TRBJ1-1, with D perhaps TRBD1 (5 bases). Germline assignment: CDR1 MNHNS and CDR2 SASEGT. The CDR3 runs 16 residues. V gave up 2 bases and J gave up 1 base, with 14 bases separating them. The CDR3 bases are TGTGCCAGCAGTGAATTTCCTGGGGCGACGAACACTGAAGCTTTCTTT. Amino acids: CASSEFPGATNTEAFF.

CDR3: CASSPPFTGEIETQYF. The CDR3 coding sequence is TGTGCCAGCTCACCACCGTTTACAGGGGAGATAGAGACCCAGTACTTC. The V gene is TRBV18, the J gene TRBJ2-5; 7 bases map to TRBD1. CDR3 size: 16 residues. V lost 0 bases and J lost 4; bases outside the gene matches: 8. CDR1 is KGHSH and CDR2 is LQKENI in the germline V gene.

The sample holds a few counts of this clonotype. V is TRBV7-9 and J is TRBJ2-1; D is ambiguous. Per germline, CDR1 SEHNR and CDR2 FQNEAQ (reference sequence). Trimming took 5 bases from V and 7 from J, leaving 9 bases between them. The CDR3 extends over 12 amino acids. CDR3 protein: CASSRHGNEQFF. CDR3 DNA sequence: TGTGCCAGCAGCCGACATGGGAATGAGCAGTTCTTC. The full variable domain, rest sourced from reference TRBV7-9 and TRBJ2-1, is DTGVSQNPRHKITKRGQNVTFRCDPISEHNRLYWYRQTLGQGPEFLTYFQNEAQLEKSRLLSDRFSAERPKGSFSTLEIQRTEQGDSAMYLCASSRHGNEQFFGPGTRLTVL.

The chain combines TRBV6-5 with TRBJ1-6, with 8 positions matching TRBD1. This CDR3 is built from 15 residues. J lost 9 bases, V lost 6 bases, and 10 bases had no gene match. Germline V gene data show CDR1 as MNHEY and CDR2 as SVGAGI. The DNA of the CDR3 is TGTGCCAGCAGCCCCGGGGGGACAGGAGGTTCACCCCTCCACTTT. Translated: CASSPGGTGGSPLHF.

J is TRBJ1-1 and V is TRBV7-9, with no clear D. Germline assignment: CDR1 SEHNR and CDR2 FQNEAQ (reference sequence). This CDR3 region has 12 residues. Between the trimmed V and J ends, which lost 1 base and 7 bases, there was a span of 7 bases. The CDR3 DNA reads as TGTGCCAGCAGCTTAGGCGGCCTTGAAGCTTTCTTT. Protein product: CASSLGGLEAFF. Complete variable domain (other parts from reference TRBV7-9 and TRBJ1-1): DTGVSQNPRHKITKRGQNVTFRCDPISEHNRLYWYRQTLGQGPEFLTYFQNEAQLEKSRLLSDRFSAERPKGSFSTLEIQRTEQGDSAMYLCASSLGGLEAFFGQGTRLTVV.

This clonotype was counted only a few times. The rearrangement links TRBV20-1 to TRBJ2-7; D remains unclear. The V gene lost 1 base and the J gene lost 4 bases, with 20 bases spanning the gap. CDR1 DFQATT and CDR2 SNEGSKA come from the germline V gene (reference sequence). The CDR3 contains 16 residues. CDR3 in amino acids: CSARGDVVGIGYEQYF. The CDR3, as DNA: TGCAGTGCTAGAGGAGACGTGGTAGGGATAGGGTACGAGCAGTACTTC.